Below are 5 T cell receptor beta chains sequenced from a single sample in a study of siplizumab effects on memory and regulatory T cells (dated by TCRdb to about 2019). The library was produced with the immunoSEQ multiplex PCR assay. TCRdb provides this immuneACCESS table in a form limited to in-frame rearrangements. Some clones are lacking; in checked studies, under half of them reflect an unresolved V gene, and why the rest are absent is not known. The sample table shows roughly 56,000 clones, and 85% to 95% are seen once. The ten largest clones represent around two fifths of the sample. The sequenced material came from CD8+ T cells sorted from blood. These receptors were taken from a human donor in good health.

This sequence joins TRBV9 and TRBJ2-1; D is ambiguous. The CDR3 runs to 13 residues. CDR1 is SGDLS and CDR2 is YYNGEE in the germline V gene. Trimming pared 0 bases from V and 4 bases from J, leaving 5 bases between. CDR3 region: CASSVEVYNEQFF. CDR3 bases: TGTGCCAGCAGCGTAGAGGTGTACAATGAGCAGTTCTTC.

This rearrangement joins TRBV6-5 to TRBJ2-7, with 15 bases fitting TRBD2. The ends lost 5 bases at V and 3 bases at J; junction bases unmatched: 2. Germline V gene lookup returns CDR1 MNHEY and CDR2 SVGAGI. The CDR3 totals 15 residues. CDR3 DNA sequence: TGTGCCAGCAGTCAGGGACTAGCGGGAGGCTACGAGCAGTACTTC. This sequence encodes CASSQGLAGGYEQYF.

The chain combines TRBV10-1 with TRBJ2-3, with TRBD2 matching 9 bases. The CDR3 is 15 amino acids. Unmatched junction bases numbered 8, after V lost 4 bases and J lost 6 bases. The V gene's germline CDR1 is WNHNN and CDR2 SYGVQD (reference sequence). The CDR3 nucleotides read TGCGCCAGCAGTGTATCGGGTAGCGGGAGCGATACGCAGTATTTT. Translating it yields CASSVSGSGSDTQYF.

CDR3 residues: CASTAKNIQYF. For the CDR3, the DNA is TGTGCCAGTACAGCCAAAAACATTCAGTACTTC. The rearrangement uses TRBV19 and TRBJ2-4, with D uncertain. From germline, CDR1 is LNHDA and CDR2 SQIVND (reference sequence). V was clipped by 7 bases and J by 0 bases, with 1 base between them. CDR3 size: 11 residues.

The chain recombines TRBV30 with TRBJ2-1; the D gene could be TRBD1 or TRBD2 (5 bases each). The ends were cut back, 0 bases at V and 8 bases at J, with 14 bases in the middle. CDR3 size: 14 residues. The V gene's germline CDR1 is GTSNPN and CDR2 SVGIG (reference sequence). The CDR3, as DNA: TGTGCCTGGAGTGTATCGGGGCCGCTCCATGAGCAGTTCTTC. This codes for CAWSVSGPLHEQFF.